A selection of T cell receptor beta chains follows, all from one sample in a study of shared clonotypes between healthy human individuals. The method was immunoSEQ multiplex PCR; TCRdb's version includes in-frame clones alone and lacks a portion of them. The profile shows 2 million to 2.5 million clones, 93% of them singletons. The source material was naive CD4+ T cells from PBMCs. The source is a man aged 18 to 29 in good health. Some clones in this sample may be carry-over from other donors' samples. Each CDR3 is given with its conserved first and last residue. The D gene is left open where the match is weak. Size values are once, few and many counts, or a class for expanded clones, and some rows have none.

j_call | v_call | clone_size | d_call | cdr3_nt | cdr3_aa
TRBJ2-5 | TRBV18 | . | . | TGTGCCAGCTCACCAACCCAGCTCCAAGAGACCCAGTACTTC | CASSPTQLQETQYF
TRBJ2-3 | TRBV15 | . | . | TGTGCCACCTCCGTAGAAGGGGGGAGGGCCGGCACAGATACGCAGTATTTT | CATSVEGGRAGTDTQYF
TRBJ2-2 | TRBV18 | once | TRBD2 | TGTGCCAGCTCACCACCGTGGCCTAGCGGGAGAGGAGAGCTGTTTTTT | CASSPPWPSGRGELFF
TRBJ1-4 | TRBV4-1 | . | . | TGCGCCAGCAGCCAAGGGGACGGGACCTCTAATGAAAAACTGTTTTTT | CASSQGDGTSNEKLFF
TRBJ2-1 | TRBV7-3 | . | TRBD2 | TGTGCCAGCAGCTTAGCGGGAGTTGTTTCTGAGCAGTTCTTC | CASSLAGVVSEQFF
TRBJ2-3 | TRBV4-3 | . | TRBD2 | TGCGCCAGCAGCCGGACGCCTAGCGGGAGGGCTGCCCCAGATACGCAGTATTTT | CASSRTPSGRAAPDTQYF
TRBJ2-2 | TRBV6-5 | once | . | TGTGCCAGCAGTTCAAGCGGAGCGAACACCGGGGAGCTGTTTTTT | CASSSSGANTGELFF
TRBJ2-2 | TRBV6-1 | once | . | TGTGCCAGCAGTGACAGTCTCGGGGCAGCGAACACCGGGGAGCTGTTTTTT | CASSDSLGAANTGELFF
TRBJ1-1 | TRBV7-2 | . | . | TGTGCCAGCAGCCCCCCGGGGGACACTGAAGCTTTCTTT | CASSPPGDTEAFF
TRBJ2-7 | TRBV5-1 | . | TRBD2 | TGCGCCAGCAGCACCGCAGGGACTAGGGGGTACGAGCAGTACTTC | CASSTAGTRGYEQYF
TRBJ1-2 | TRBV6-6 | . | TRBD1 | TGTGCCAGCAGTAACGTACCGGGACAGTTTTATGGCTACACCTTC | CASSNVPGQFYGYTF
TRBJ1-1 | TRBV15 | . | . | TGTGCCACCAGCAGCTACGCCGGGGCGAACACTGAAGCTTTCTTT | CATSSYAGANTEAFF
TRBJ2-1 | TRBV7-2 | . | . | TGTGCCAGCAGCTTAGAAAGGACTTCCTACAATGAGCAGTTCTTC | CASSLERTSYNEQFF
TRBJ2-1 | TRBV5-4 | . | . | TGTGCCAGCAGCCTCAGGGGGGGCGGCAATGAGCAGTTCTTC | CASSLRGGGNEQFF